The entry that follows covers one T cell receptor (beta chain) sequence. Its antigen remains unknown. Trimming cost V 2 bases and J 1 base, with 6 bases left between them. This CDR3 contains 12 residues. Germline loops: CDR1 GTSNPN, CDR2 SVGIG (reference sequence). Genomic DNA of every subset was divided equally among multiple immunoSEQ plates. Under the authors' procedure: Filtering differed since immunoSEQ provided only junctions, with no quality scores. Method: immunoSEQ multiplex PCR; TCRdb's copy keeps in-frame clones and lacks some. That table supplies the V and J calls and clone size; D and trimming were determined from the DNA. The data show over a million clones, roughly 75% seen once. This record comes from a study of shared clonotypes between healthy human individuals. Study outcomes and limitations: What naive subsets generally showed was a larger estimated richness than memory subsets showed. Clonotypes shared by all four donors outscored non-shared clonotypes in generation probability.

This receptor was obtained from a man aged 18 to 35 in good health. Sequencing was done on a sample of memory CD4+ T cells sorted from blood. As for subset: CD45RA-negative fraction. The chain links TRBV30 to TRBJ2-7; no reliable D call. The CDR3 bases are TGTGCCTGGAGTCCTGATTCCTACGAGCAGTACTTC. Translation: CAWSPDSYEQYF. The full variable domain, rest sourced from reference TRBV30 and TRBJ2-7, is SQTIHQWPATLVQPVGSPLSLECTVEGTSNPNLYWYRQAAGRGLQLLFYSVGIGQISSEVPQNLSASRPQDRQFILSSKKLLLSDSGFYLCAWSPDSYEQYFGPGTRLTVT.